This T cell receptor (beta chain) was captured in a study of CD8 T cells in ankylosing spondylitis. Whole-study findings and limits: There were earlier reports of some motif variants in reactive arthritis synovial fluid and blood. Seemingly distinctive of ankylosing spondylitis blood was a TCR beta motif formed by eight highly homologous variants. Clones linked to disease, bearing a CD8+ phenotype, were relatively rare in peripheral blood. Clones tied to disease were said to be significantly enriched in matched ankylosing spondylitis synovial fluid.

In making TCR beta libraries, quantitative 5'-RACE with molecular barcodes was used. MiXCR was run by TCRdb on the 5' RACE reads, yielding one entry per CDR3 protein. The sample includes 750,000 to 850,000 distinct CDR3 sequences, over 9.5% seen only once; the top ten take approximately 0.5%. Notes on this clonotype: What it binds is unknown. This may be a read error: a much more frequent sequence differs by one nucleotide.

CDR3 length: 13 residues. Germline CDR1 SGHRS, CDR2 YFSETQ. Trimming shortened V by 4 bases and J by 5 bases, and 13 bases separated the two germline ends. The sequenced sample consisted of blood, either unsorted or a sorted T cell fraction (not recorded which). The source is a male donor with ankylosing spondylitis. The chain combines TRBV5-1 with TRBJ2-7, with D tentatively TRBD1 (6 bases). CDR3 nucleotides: TGCGCCAGCAGCCAAAGGACAGATCACGAGCAGTACTTC. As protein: CASSQRTDHEQYF.